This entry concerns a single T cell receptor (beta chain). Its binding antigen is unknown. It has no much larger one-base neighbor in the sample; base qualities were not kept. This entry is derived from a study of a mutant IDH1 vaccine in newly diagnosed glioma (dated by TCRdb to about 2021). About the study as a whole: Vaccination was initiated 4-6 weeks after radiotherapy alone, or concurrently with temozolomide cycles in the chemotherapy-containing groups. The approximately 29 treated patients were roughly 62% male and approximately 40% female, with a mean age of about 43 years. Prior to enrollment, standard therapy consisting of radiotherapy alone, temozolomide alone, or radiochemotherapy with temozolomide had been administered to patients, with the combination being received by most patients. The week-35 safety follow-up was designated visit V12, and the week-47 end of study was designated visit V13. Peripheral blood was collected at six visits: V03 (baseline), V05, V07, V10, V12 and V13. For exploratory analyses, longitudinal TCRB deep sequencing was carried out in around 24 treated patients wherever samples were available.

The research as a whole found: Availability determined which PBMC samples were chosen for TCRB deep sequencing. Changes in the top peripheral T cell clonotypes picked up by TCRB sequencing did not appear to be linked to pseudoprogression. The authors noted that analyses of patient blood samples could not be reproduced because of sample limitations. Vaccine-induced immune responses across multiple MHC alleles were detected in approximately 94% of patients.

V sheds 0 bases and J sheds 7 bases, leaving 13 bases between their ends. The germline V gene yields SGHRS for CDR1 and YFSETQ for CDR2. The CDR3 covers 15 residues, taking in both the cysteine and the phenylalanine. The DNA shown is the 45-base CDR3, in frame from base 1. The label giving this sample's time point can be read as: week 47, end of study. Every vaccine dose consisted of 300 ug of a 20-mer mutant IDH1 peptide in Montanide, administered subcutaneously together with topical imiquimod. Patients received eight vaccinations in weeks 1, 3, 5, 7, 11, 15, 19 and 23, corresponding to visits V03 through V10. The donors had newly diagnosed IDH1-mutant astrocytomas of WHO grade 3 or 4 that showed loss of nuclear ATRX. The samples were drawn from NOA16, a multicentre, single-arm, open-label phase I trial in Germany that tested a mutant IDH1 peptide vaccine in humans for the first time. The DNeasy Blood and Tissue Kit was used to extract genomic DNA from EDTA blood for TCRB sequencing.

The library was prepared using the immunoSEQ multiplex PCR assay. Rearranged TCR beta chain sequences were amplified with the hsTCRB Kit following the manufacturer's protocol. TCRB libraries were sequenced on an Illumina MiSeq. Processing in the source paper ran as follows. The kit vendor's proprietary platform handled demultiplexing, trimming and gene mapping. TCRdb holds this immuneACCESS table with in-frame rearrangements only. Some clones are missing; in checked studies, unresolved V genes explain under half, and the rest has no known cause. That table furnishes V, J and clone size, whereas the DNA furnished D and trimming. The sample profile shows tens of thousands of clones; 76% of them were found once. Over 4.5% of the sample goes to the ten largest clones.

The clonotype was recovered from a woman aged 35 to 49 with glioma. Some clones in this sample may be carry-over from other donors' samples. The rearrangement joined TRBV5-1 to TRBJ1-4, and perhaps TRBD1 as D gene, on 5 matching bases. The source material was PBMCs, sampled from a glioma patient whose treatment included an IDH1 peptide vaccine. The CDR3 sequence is CASSLGSYQGEKLFF. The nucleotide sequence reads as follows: TGCGCCAGCAGCTTGGGCTCATATCAGGGTGAAAAACTGTTTTTT.